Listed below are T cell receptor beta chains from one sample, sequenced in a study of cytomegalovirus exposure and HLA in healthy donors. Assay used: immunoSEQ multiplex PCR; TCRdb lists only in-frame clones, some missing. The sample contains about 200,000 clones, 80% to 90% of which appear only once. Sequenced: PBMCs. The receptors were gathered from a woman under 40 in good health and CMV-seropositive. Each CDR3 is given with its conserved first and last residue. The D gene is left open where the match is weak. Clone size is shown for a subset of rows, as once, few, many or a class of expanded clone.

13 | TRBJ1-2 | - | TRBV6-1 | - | TGTGCCAGCAGTGAAGTAGAGTCCTATGGCTACACCTTC | CASSEVESYGYTF
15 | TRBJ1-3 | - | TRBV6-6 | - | TGTGCCAGCGAGGACAGATCCTACTCTGGAAACACCATATATTTT | CASEDRSYSGNTIYF
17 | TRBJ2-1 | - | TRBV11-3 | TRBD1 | TGTGCCAGCAGCCTCCAGGACAGGTCTCAGGGGTACAATGAGCAGTTCTTC | CASSLQDRSQGYNEQFF
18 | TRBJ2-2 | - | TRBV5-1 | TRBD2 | TGCGCCAGCAGCCGTGTGACTAGCGGGAGAGTGACCACCGGGGAGCTGTTTTTT | CASSRVTSGRVTTGELFF
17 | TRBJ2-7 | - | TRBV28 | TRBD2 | TGTGCCAGCAGGGGGGAGGGATACAGGTTAAGCTTTTACGAGCAGTACTTC | CASRGEGYRLSFYEQYF
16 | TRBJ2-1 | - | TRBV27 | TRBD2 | TGTGCCAGCAGCCCTAGAGCGGGATCCTCCTACAATGAGCAGTTCTTC | CASSPRAGSSYNEQFF
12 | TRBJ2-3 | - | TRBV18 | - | TGTGCCAGCTCAGAGAGCACAGATACGCAGTATTTT | CASSESTDTQYF
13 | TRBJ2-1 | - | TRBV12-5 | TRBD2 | TGTGCTAGTGGTTTGGGACTAGCTACTGAGCAGTTCTTC | CASGLGLATEQFF
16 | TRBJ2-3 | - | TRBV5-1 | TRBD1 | TGCGCCAGCAGCTTGATAAGAGGGGGCGTCACAGATACGCAGTATTTT | CASSLIRGGVTDTQYF
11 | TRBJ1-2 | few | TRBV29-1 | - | TGCAGTTCGGGGGGGCCTTATGGCTACACCTTC | CSSGGPYGYTF
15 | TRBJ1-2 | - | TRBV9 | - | TGTGCCAGCAGCGACAACAGGAAAACTAACTATGGCTACACCTTC | CASSDNRKTNYGYTF
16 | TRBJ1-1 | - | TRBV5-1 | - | TGCGCCAGCAGCCCCAGCCCCTTTCAACGAGGCACTGAAGCTTTCTTT | CASSPSPFQRGTEAFF
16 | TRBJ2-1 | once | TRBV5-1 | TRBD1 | TGCGCCAGCAGCTCCCCCGGGACAGGGACCTACAATGAGCAGTTCTTC | CASSSPGTGTYNEQFF
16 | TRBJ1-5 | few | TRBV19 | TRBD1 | TGTGCCAGTAGTATGACAGGGGGATCTCGTTATCAGCCCCAGCATTTT | CASSMTGGSRYQPQHF
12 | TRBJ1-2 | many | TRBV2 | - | TGTGCCAGCAGTTTCACCGGGGTCGGCTACACCTTC | CASSFTGVGYTF
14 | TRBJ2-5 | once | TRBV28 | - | TGTGCCAGCAGTGACCAGCTCGGGCAAGAGACCCAGTACTTC | CASSDQLGQETQYF
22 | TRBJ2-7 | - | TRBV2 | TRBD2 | TGTGCCAGCAGTGAGCCACAACCGTCCGGGACTAGCGGGAGGGCCTTCTCCTACGAGCAGTACTTC | CASSEPQPSGTSGRAFSYEQYF
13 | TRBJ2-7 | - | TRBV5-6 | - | TGTGCCAGCAGCTTTGAGGGTTCCTACGAGCAGTACTTC | CASSFEGSYEQYF
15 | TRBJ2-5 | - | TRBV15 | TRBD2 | TGTGCCACCAGCAGAGACCCTAGCGGAGAAGAGGCCCAGTACTTC | CATSRDPSGEEAQYF
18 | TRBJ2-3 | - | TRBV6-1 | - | TGTGCCAGCAGTGAATATATCGGAGAACGCACAATGGCGGATACGCAGTATTTT | CASSEYIGERTMADTQYF
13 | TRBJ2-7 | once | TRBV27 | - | TGTGCCAGCAGTCCCTACAGGAACTACGAGCAGTACTTC | CASSPYRNYEQYF
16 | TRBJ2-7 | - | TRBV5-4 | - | TGTGCCAGCAGCTTGGACCCCGTGGTGGGGCCCCTCGAGCAGTACTTC | CASSLDPVVGPLEQYF
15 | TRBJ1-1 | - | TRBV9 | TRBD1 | TGTGCCAGCAGCGAATTTCCGGGACAGGACACTGAAGCTTTCTTT | CASSEFPGQDTEAFF
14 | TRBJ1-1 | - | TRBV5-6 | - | TGTGCCAGCAGCTCGGTTTCTACTGGCACTGAAGCTTTCTTT | CASSSVSTGTEAFF
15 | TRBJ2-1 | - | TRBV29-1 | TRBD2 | TGCAGCGTTGAAGCCCCAGCGGGATCCTACAATGAGCAGTTCTTC | CSVEAPAGSYNEQFF
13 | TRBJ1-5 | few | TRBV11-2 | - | TGTGCCAGCAGCTCCGACAGTCATCAGCCCCAGCATTTT | CASSSDSHQPQHF
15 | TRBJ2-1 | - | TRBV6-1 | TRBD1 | TGTGCCAGCAGTGGGGAGACAGGGGTCCGGAATGAGCAGTTCTTC | CASSGETGVRNEQFF
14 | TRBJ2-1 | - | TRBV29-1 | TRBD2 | TGCAGCGTTGGACGAGCGGGAGGGAACAATGAGCAGTTCTTC | CSVGRAGGNNEQFF
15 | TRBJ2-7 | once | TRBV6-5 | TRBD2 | TGTGCCAGCAGTTACAGGGCGGGAGTAAACCACGAGCAGTACTTC | CASSYRAGVNHEQYF
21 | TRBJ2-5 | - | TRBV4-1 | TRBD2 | TGCGCCAGCAGCCAAGATCTAAGAGTGTCGCCGACTAGCGGCACCCTGGATGCCCAGTACTTC | CASSQDLRVSPTSGTLDAQYF
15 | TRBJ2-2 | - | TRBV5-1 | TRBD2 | TGCGCCAGCAGCTTGGCCACTAGCGGCACCGGGGAGCTGTTTTTT | CASSLATSGTGELFF
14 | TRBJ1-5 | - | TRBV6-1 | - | TGTGCCAGCAGTGAATCAGGGTTGGCTCAGCCCCAGCATTTT | CASSESGLAQPQHF
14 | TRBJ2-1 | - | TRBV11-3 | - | TGTGCCAGCAAACTAACAGGAGAATACAATGAGCAGTTCTTC | CASKLTGEYNEQFF
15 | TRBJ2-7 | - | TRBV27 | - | TGTGCCAGCAGAGGGTCTAGCGCTTATGCCTACGAGCAGTACTTC | CASRGSSAYAYEQYF
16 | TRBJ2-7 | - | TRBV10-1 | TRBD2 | TGCGCCAGCAGAGGGACTAGCGGGGCAATACCTTACGAGCAGTACTTC | CASRGTSGAIPYEQYF
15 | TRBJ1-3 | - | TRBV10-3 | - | TGTGCCATCAGCCCGGGGGGGCTTTCCGAAAACACCATATATTTT | CAISPGGLSENTIYF
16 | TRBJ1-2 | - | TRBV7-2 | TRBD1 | TGTGCCAGCAGCCCTAGACAGGGTGCTACTAACTATGGCTACACCTTC | CASSPRQGATNYGYTF
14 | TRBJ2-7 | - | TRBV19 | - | TGTGCCAGTAGTATAGCGAGAAGCTCCTACGAGCAGTACTTC | CASSIARSSYEQYF
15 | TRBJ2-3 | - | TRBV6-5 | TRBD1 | TGTGCCAGCAGTCTACAGGGGGCGAGCACAGATACGCAGTATTTT | CASSLQGASTDTQYF
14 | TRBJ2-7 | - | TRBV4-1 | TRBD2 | TGCGCCAGCAGCCACCCGGGACTAGCCTACGAGCAGTACTTC | CASSHPGLAYEQYF
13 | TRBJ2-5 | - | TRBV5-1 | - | TGCGCCAGCAGCTGGGACATCCAAGAGACCCAGTACTTC | CASSWDIQETQYF